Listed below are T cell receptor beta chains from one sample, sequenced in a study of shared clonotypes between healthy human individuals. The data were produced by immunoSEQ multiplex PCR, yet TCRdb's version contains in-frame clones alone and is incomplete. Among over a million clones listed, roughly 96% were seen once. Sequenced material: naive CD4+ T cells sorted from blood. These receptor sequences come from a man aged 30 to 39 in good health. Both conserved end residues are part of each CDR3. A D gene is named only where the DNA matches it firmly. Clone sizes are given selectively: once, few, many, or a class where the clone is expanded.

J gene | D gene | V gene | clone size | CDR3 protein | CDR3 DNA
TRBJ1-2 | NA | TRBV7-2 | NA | CASSPYRPESWGYTF | TGTGCCAGCAGCCCTTACCGACCCGAGAGTTGGGGCTACACCTTC
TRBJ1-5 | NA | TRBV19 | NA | CASSIDFAGAGLTYNQPQHF | TGTGCCAGTAGTATAGATTTCGCGGGGGCAGGCTTAACTTACAATCAGCCCCAGCATTTT
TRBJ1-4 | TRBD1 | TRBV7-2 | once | CASSLGDREYEKLFF | TGTGCCAGCAGCTTAGGGGACAGGGAGTATGAAAAACTGTTTTTT
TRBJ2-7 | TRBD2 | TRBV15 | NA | CATSKIAGVGKQYF | TGTGCCACCAGCAAGATAGCGGGAGTTGGTAAGCAGTACTTC
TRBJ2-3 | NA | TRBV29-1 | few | CSVGSATQYF | TGCAGCGTTGGGTCAGCCACGCAGTATTTT
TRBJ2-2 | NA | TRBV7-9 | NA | CASSAGLTNTGELFF | TGTGCCAGCAGCGCGGGACTGACGAACACCGGGGAGCTGTTTTTT
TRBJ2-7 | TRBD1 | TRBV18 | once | CASSPRDSREDEQYF | TGTGCCAGCTCACCAAGGGACAGCCGGGAAGACGAGCAGTACTTC
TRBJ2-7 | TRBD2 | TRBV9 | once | CASSETSGSYEQYF | TGTGCCAGCAGCGAGACTAGCGGGAGCTACGAGCAGTACTTC
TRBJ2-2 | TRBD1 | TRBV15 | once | CATSRPGQRNTGELFF | TGTGCCACCAGCAGGCCGGGACAGCGGAACACCGGGGAGCTGTTTTTT
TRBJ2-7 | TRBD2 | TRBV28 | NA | CASSHQREGSYEQYF | TGTGCCAGCAGCCATCAGCGGGAGGGGTCCTACGAGCAGTACTTC
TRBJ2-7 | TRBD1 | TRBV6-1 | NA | CASSTDRVYEQYF | TGTGCCAGCAGTACGGACAGGGTGTACGAGCAGTACTTC